This T cell receptor beta chain was found in a study of STAT5B mutations in CD4+ large granular lymphocyte leukemia. In the study's own analysis: A productive frequency of 2.59 x 10-5 was the lowest detectable. TCRdb keeps only in-frame clones here, not all; method: immunoSEQ multiplex PCR. V, J and clone size derive from that table, while D and trimming were established from the DNA sequence. Of approximately 39,000 clones in the sample, 65% to 90% were seen once. V was cut by 6 bases and J by 6 bases, with 9 bases left in between. CDR3 length: 13 residues. The germline V gene encodes CDR1 MNHEY and CDR2 SVGAGI.

The rearrangement joins TRBV6-5 to TRBJ1-6, with D possibly matching TRBD1 (6 bases). Sample: CD4+ T cells from blood buffy coats. The clonotype was recovered from a human donor in good health. DNA of the CDR3: TGTGCCAGCAGCTTGGACAGTAATTCACCCCTCCACTTT. Encoded protein: CASSLDSNSPLHF.